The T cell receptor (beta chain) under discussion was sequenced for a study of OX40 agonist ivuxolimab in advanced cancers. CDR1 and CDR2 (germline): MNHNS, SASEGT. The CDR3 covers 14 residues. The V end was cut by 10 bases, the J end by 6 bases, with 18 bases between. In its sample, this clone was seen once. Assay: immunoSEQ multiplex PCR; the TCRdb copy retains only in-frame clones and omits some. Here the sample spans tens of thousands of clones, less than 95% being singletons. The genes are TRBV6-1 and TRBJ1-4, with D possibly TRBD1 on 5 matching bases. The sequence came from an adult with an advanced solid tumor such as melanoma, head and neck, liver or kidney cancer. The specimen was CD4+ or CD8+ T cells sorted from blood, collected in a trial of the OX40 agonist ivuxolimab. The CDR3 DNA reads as TGTGCCATCCAGGGTTCGGGGTTGGATGAAAAACTGTTTTTT. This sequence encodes CAIQGSGLDEKLFF.